This T cell receptor (beta chain) was obtained from a study of blood T cell repertoires in COVID-19. TCRdb keeps only in-frame clones here, not all; method: immunoSEQ multiplex PCR. Of around 30,000 clones in the sample, roughly 80% were seen once. Sequenced sample: peripheral blood. The source of this sequence is a woman aged 70-85 years with active or convalescent COVID-19.

The CDR3 DNA reads as TGTGCCAGCAGCGTAGACGGGTGGACTGAAGCTTTCTTT. It translates to CASSVDGWTEAFF. This chain links TRBV9 with TRBJ1-1; no clear D. Germline CDR1 is SGDLS and CDR2 is YYNGEE. The V gene lost 0 bases and the J gene lost 5 bases, with 8 bases spanning the gap. The CDR3 is 13 amino acids. The variable domain in full, with the rest retrieved from reference TRBV9 and TRBJ1-1, is DSGVTQTPKHLITATGQRVTLRCSPRSGDLSVYWYQQSLDQGLQFLIQYYNGEERAKGNILERFSAQQFPDLHSELNLSSLELGDSALYFCASSVDGWTEAFFGQGTRLTVV.